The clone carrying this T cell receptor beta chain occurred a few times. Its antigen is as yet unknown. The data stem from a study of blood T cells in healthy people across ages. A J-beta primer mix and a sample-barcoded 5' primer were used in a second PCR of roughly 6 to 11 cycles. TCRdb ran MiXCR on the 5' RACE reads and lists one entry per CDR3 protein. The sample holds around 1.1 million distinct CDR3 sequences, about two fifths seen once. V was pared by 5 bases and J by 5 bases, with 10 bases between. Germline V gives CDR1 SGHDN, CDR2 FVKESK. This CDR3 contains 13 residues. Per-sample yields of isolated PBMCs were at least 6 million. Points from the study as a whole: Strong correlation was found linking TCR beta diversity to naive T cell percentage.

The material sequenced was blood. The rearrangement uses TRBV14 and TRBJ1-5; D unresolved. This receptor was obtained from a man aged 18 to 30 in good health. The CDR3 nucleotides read TGTGCCAGCAGCATGGGTGTTGATCAGCCCCAGCATTTT. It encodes CASSMGVDQPQHF.